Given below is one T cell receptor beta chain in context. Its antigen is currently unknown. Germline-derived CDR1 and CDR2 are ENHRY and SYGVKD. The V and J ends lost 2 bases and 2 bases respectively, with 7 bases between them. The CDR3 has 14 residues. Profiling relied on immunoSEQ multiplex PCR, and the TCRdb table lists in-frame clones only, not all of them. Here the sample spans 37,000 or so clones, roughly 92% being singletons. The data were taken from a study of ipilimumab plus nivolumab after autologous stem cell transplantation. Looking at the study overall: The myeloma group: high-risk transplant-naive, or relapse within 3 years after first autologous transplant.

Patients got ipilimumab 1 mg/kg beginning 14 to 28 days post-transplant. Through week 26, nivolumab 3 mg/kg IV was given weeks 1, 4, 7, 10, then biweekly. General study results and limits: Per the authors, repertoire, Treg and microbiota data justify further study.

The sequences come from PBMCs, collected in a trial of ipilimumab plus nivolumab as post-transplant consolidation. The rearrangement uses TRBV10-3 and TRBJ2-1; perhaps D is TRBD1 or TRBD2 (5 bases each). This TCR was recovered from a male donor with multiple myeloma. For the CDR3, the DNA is TGTGCCATCAGTGAGCGGGGACCCTACAATGAGCAGTTCTTC. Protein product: CAISERGPYNEQFF.